This section outlines one T cell receptor beta chain sequence together with its context. Its antigen is not known. CDR1 and CDR2 from the germline V gene are SGHAT and FQNNGV. V lost 1 base and J lost 5, with 11 bases in between. The length of the CDR3 is 14 residues. The sample is drawn from a study of OX40 agonist ivuxolimab in advanced cancers. At the level of the study: Partial responses, seen in three patients, involved one hepatocellular carcinoma and two cutaneous melanomas. General study points: Nonresponders included some who also had low normalized T-cell clonal expansion. In general, CD8+ T cells held more expanded clones than CD4+ did, on average.

Assay used: immunoSEQ multiplex PCR; TCRdb lists only in-frame clones, some missing. Of approximately 74,000 clones in the sample, over 80% were seen once. Cycle 7 day 1, cycle 4 day 1, and baseline were the timepoints at which blood was sampled. The material was CD4+ or CD8+ T cells sorted from blood, obtained in a trial of the OX40 agonist ivuxolimab. The TCR originated in an adult with an advanced solid tumor such as melanoma, head and neck, liver or kidney cancer. The V call is TRBV11-2, the J call TRBJ2-5; maybe TRBD2 (7 bases). CDR3 in amino acids: CASSLVKGGETQYF. CDR3 bases: TGTGCCAGCAGCTTAGTTAAGGGGGGGGAGACCCAGTACTTC.